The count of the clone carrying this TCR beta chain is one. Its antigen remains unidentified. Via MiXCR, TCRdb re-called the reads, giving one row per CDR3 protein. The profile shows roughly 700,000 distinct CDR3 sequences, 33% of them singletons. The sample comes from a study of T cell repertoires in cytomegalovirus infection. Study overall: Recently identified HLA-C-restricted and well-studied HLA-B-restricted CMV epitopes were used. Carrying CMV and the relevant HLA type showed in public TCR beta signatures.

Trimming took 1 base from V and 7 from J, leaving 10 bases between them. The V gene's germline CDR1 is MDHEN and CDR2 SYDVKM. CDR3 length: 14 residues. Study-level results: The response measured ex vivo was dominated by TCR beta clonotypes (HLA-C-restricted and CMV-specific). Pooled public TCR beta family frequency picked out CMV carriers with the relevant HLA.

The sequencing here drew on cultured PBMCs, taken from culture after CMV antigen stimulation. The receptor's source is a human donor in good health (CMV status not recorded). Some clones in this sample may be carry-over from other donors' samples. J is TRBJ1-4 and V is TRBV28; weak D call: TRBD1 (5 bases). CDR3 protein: CASSLSTGGEKLFF. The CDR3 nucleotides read TGTGCCAGCAGTTTATCCACAGGTGGTGAAAAACTGTTTTTT.